These T cell receptor beta chains were read from a single sample in a study of graft-versus-host responses after intestinal transplantation. Profiling relied on immunoSEQ multiplex PCR, and the TCRdb table lists in-frame clones only, not all of them. The sample records about 19,000 clones, around 90% being singletons. The starting material was PBMCs, obtained more than 350 days after transplant. The receptors here all came from a human patient who received an intestinal transplant, so some T cells may come from the graft donor. The conserved cysteine and the conserved F or W are not part of the CDR3 here. The D gene is left open where the match is weak.

v_call d_call cdr3_aa
TRBV9 TRBD1 ASSVATGGMETQY
TRBV12-2 - ASGLRPGETQY
TRBV18 - ASSPLPGLTEAF
TRBV6-5 - ASSYSGVPTDTQY
TRBV6-4 - ASSDSIQGVYTDTQY
TRBV11-3 - ASSLGHRYEQY
TRBV5-3 - ARSSGRGRGSSTDTQY
TRBV11-3 TRBD2 ASSLMGGQETQY
TRBV12-5 TRBD1 ASGFEGQGTYNEQF
TRBV6-1 TRBD2 ASSEAPGLAGAEQY
TRBV2 TRBD2 ASSFGLAGLTDTQY
TRBV6-5 - ASINSPRDEQY
TRBV5-4 TRBD1 ASSSTGGAGYGYT
TRBV6-6 TRBD1 ASSPGPGTGNEAF
TRBV14 - ASSQDPGWYGYT
TRBV28 - ASSPIIGNQPQH
TRBV6-5 - ASSLGTPSQEQY
TRBV6-1 TRBD1 ASSTNRGSNQPQH
TRBV5-6 - ASSRVGEAF
TRBV4-1 TRBD1 ASSPYRGNYFEQY
TRBV4-1 TRBD2 ASSQDWGLAANEQF
TRBV14 TRBD2 ASSLGLAGGLSYEQY
TRBV7-6 - ASSLAFMSGEGFYNEQF
TRBV2 - ASSSGGSHEKLF
TRBV9 - ASSVERVGEQF
TRBV4-1 - ASSRQNTEAF
TRBV6-1 - ASSELVGTDTQY
TRBV29-1 - SVRNAYEQY
TRBV2 - ASGGGSGSPAF